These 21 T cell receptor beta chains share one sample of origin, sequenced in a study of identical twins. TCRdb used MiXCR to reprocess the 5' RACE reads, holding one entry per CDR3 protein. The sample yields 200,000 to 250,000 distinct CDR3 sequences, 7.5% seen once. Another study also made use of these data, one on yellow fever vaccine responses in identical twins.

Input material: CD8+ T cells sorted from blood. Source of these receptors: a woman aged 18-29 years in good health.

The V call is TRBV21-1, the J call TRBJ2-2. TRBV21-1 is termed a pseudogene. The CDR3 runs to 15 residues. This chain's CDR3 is CASSKGHPNTGELFF. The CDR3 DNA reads TGTGCCAGCAGCAAAGGGCACCCGAACACCGGGGAGCTGTTTTTT.

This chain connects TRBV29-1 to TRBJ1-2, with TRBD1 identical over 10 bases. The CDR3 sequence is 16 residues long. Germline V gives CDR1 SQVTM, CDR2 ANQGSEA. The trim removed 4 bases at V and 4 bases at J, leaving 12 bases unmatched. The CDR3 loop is CSVAGGDRGLGYGYTF. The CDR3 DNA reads TGCAGCGTTGCCGGGGGAGACAGGGGGCTGGGCTATGGCTACACCTTC.

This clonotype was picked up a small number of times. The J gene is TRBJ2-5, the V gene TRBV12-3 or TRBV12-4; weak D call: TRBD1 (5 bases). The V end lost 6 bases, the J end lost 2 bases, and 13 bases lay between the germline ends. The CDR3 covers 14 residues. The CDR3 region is CASSLRGSQETQYF. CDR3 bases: TGTGCCAGCAGCTTAAGGGGCAGTCAAGAGACCCAGTACTTC.

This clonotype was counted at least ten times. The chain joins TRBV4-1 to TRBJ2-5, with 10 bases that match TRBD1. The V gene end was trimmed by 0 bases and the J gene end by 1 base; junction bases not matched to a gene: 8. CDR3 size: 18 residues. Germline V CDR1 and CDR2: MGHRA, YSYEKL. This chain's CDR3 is CASSQDHAGQGFQETQYF. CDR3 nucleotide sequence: TGCGCCAGCAGCCAAGATCATGCGGGACAGGGGTTCCAAGAGACCCAGTACTTC.

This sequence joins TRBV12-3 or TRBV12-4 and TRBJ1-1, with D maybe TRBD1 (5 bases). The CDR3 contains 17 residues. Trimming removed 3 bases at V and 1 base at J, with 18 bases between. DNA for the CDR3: TGTGCCAGCAGTTTGGGGGACCAAATGTCGTGGAACACTGAAGCTTTCTTT. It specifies CASSLGDQMSWNTEAFF.

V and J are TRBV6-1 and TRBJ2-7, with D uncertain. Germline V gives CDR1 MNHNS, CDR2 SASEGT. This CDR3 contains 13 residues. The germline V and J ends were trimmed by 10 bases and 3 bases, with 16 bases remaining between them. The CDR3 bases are TGTGCCACCAACTTGGAACGGAGCTACGAGCAGTACGTC. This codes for CATNLERSYEQYV.

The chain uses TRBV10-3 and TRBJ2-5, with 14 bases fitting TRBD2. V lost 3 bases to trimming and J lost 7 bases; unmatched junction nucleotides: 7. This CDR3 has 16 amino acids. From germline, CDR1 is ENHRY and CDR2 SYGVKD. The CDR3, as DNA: TGTGCCATCAGTGAAGGGACTAGCGGGGGACTCGGGACCCAGTACTTC. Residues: CAISEGTSGGLGTQYF.

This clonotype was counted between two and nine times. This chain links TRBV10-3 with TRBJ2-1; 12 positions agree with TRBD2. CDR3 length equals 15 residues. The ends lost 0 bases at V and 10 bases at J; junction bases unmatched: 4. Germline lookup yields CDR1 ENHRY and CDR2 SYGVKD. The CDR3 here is CAISESGLAGFEQFF. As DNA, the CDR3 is TGTGCCATCAGTGAGTCCGGACTAGCGGGATTCGAGCAGTTCTTC.

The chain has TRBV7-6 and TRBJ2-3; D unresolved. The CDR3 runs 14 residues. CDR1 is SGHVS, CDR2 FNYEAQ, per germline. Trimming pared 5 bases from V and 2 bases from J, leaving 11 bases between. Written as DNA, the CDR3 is TGTGCCAGCAGCCTAAAGGACCACACAGATACGCAGTATTTT. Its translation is CASSLKDHTDTQYF.

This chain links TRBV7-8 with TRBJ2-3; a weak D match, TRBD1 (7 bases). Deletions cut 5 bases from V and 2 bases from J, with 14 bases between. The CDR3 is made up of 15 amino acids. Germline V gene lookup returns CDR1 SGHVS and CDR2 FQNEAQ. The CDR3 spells CASSGGTVLTDTQYF. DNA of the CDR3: TGTGCCAGCAGCGGGGGGACAGTTCTCACAGATACGCAGTATTTT.

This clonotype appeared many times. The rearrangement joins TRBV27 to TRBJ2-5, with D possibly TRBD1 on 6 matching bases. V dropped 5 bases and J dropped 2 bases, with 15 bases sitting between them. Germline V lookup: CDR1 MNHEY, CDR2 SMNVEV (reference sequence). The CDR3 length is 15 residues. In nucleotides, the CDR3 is TGTGCCAGCAGTCGGAACTCAGGGGAGCAAGAGACCCAGTACTTC. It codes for CASSRNSGEQETQYF.

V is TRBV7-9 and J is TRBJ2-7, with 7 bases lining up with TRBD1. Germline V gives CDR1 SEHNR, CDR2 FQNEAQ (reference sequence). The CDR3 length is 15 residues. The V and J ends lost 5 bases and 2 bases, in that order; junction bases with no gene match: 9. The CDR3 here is CASSVEQGNTYEQYF. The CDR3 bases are TGTGCCAGCAGCGTAGAACAGGGGAATACCTACGAGCAGTACTTC.

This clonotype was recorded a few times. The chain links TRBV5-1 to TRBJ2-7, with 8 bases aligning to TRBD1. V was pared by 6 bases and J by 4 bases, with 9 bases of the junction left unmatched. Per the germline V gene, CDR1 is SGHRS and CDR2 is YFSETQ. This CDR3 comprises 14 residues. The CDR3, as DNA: TGCGCCAGCACGGGCGCAGGGGGCGTGTACGAGCAGTACTTC. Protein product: CASTGAGGVYEQYF.

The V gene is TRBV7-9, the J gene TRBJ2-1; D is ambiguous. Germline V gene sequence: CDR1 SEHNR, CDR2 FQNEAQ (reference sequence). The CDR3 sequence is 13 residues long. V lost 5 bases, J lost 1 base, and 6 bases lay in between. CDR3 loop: CASSRPSYNEQFF. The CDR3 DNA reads TGTGCCAGCAGCCGCCCTTCCTACAATGAGCAGTTCTTC.

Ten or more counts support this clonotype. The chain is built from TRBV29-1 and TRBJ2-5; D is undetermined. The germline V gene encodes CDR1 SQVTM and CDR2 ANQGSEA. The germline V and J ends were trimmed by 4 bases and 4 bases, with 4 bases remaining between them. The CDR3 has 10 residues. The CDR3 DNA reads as TGCAGCGTTGTGATAGAGACCCAGTACTTC. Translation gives CSVVIETQYF.

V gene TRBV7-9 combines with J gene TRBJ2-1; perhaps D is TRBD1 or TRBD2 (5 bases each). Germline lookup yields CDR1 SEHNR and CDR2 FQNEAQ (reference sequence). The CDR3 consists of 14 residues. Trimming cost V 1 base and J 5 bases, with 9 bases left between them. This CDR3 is CASSLVGTDNEQFF. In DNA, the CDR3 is TGTGCCAGCAGCTTAGTCGGGACGGACAATGAGCAGTTCTTC.

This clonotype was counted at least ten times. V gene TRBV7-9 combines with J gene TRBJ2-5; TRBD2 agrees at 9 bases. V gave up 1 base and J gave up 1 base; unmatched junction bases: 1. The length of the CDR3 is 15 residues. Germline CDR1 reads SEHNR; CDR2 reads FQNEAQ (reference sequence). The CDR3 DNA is TGTGCCAGCAGCTTAGAACTAGCGGGCCAAGAGACCCAGTACTTC. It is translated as CASSLELAGQETQYF.

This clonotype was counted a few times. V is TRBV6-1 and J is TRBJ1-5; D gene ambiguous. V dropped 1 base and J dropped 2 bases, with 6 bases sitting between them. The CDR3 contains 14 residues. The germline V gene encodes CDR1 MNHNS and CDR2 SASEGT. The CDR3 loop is CASSEVWRNQPQHF. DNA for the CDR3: TGTGCCAGCAGTGAAGTTTGGCGCAATCAGCCCCAGCATTTT.

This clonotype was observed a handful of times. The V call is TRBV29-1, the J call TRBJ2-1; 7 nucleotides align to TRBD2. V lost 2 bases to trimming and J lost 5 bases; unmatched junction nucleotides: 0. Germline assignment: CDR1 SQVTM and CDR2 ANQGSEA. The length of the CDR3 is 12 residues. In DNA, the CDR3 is TGCAGCGTTGAACGGGGGGACAATGAGCAGTTCTTC. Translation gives CSVERGDNEQFF.

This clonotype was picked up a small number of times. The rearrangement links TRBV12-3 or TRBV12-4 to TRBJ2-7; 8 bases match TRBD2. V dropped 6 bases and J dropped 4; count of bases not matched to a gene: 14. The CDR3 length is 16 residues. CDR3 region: CASSLGDLGRGYEQYF. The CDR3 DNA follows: TGTGCCAGCAGCCTGGGGGACCTCGGGAGGGGATACGAGCAGTACTTC.

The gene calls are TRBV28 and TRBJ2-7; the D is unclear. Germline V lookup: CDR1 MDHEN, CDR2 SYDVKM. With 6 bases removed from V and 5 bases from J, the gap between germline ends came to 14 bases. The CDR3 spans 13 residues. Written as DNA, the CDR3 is TGTGCCAGCAGCCCAAGAAAGGTCCACGAGCAGTACGTC. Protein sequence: CASSPRKVHEQYV.